Each of the 21 T cell receptor beta chains below was sequenced from the same sample in a study of blood T cell repertoires in COVID-19 (dated by TCRdb to 2018 to 2020). Library preparation was by the immunoSEQ multiplex PCR assay. This immuneACCESS table, as held by TCRdb, lists in-frame sequences with V and J called but not all clones. Of the missing ones, under half trace to an unresolved V gene in checked studies; the others have no known cause. The sample includes some 120,000 clones, with about 86% observed a single time. Of the sample, about 6.3% is held by the ten largest clones. The source material was peripheral blood. The receptors originated from a man at least 80 years old with active or convalescent COVID-19.

The rearrangement joins TRBV5-3 to TRBJ1-1; D perhaps matches TRBD1 (5 bases). TRBV5-3 is an open reading frame whose function is uncertain. CDR3 length: 14 residues. The V and J ends lost 5 bases and 5 bases respectively, with 16 bases between them. CDR3 residues: CARRLQGWGTEAFF. CDR3 DNA sequence: TGTGCCAGAAGGCTCCAGGGTTGGGGAACTGAAGCTTTCTTT.

This clone was picked up a small number of times. This chain joins TRBV19 and TRBJ1-1, with no clear D. CDR3 length: 14 residues. Germline V gene sequence: CDR1 LNHDA, CDR2 SQIVND (reference sequence). Trimming pared 3 bases from V and 0 bases from J, leaving 8 bases between. The CDR3 sequence: CASSIGVMNTEAFF. The CDR3 DNA reads TGTGCCAGTAGTATTGGAGTGATGAACACTGAAGCTTTCTTT.

V gene TRBV29-1 combines with J gene TRBJ1-6; TRBD1 matches at 10 bases. J lost 6 bases, V lost 5 bases, and 7 bases had no gene match. CDR1 is SQVTM and CDR2 is ANQGSEA in the germline V gene. CDR3 size: 15 residues. CDR3 nucleotide sequence: TGCAGCGTTAGAACCGGGACAGGGGTTAATTCACCCCTCCACTTT. It codes for CSVRTGTGVNSPLHF.

J is TRBJ1-3 and V is TRBV27; no reliable D call. The CDR3 sequence is 13 residues long. CDR1 is MNHEY, CDR2 SMNVEV, per germline (reference sequence). Trimming stripped 3 bases from V and 3 bases from J, with 6 bases between. The CDR3 here is CASSLNSGNTIYF. DNA for the CDR3: TGTGCCAGCAGTTTGAACAGTGGAAACACCATATATTTT.

The CDR3 protein is CASSYLQDGAYEQYF. The DNA of the CDR3 is TGTGCCAGCAGTTACCTTCAGGACGGGGCCTACGAGCAGTACTTC. This chain joins TRBV6-2 or TRBV6-3 and TRBJ2-7, with D tentatively TRBD2 (5 bases). CDR1 and CDR2 (germline): MNHEY, SVGEGT. This CDR3 spans 15 amino acids. V lost 2 bases to trimming and J lost 2 bases, with 13 bases between them.

As DNA, the CDR3 is TGTGCCAGCAACCATAACGGGTTTGACGATGAGCAGTTCTTC. Its translation is CASNHNGFDDEQFF. The chain couples TRBV3-1 (or the pseudogene TRBV3-2) to TRBJ2-1; no firm D call. The CDR3 spans 14 residues. The V end was cut by 7 bases, the J end by 8 bases, with 18 bases between. Germline V lookup: CDR1 LGHDT, CDR2 YNNKEL (reference sequence).

In this sample, this clone turned up a few times. This sequence joins TRBV29-1 and TRBJ2-7; a possible D gene is TRBD2 (5 bases). Trimming removed 0 bases at V and 5 bases at J, with 11 bases between. The CDR3 loop spans 13 amino acids. Per the germline V gene, CDR1 is SQVTM and CDR2 is ANQGSEA. In DNA form, the CDR3 reads TGCAGCGTTGAAGATCCGAGGGCTGACGAGCAGTACTTC. It is translated as CSVEDPRADEQYF.

The chain joins TRBV11-2 to TRBJ1-6, with 7 nucleotides matching TRBD1. V shed 5 bases and J 8 bases; nucleotides not matched to a gene: 9. Germline V lookup: CDR1 SGHAT, CDR2 FQNNGV. The CDR3 is made up of 15 amino acids. CDR3 bases: TGTGCCAGCAGCGCAGGGGGGCAGGGGCATTCACCCCTCCACTTT. Encoded protein: CASSAGGQGHSPLHF.

The gene calls are TRBV7-3 and TRBJ2-1, with D unresolved. V was pared by 1 base and J by 0 bases, with 10 bases between. The length of the CDR3 is 16 residues. Germline loops: CDR1 SGHTA, CDR2 FQGTGA. The CDR3 nucleotides are TGTGCCAGCAGCTTAATCCCGACAAGCTCCTACAATGAGCAGTTCTTC. Amino acid sequence: CASSLIPTSSYNEQFF.

The chain carries TRBV4-2 and TRBJ1-2, with 8 bases lining up with TRBD1. V was pared by 1 base and J by 3 bases, with 10 bases of the junction left unmatched. The CDR3 extends over 17 amino acids. Per the germline V gene, CDR1 is LGHNA and CDR2 is YNFKEQ. The CDR3 nucleotides are TGTGCCAGCAGCCAAGTCTCGGCAGGGGGCGCAGACTATGGCTACACCTTC. It codes for CASSQVSAGGADYGYTF.

The table lists this clone with a count of one. This sequence joins TRBV29-1 and TRBJ1-1, with D uncertain. The CDR3 extends over 12 amino acids. Germline values: CDR1 SQVTM, CDR2 ANQGSEA. V was cut by 6 bases and J by 0 bases, with 8 bases left in between. The CDR3 region has the DNA TGCAGCGTAACAGAACTGAACACTGAAGCTTTCTTT. Translating gives CSVTELNTEAFF.

This chain uses TRBV19 with TRBJ2-5; D not resolved. The germline V gene encodes CDR1 LNHDA and CDR2 SQIVND (reference sequence). Between the trimmed V and J ends, which lost 3 bases and 2 bases, there was a span of 10 bases. CDR3 length: 14 amino acids. In DNA form, the CDR3 reads TGTGCCAGTAGTATCCAGGTGCCGCAAGAGACCCAGTACTTC. Its protein is CASSIQVPQETQYF.

This rearrangement joins TRBV9 to TRBJ1-3, with D possibly TRBD1 on 6 matching bases. The length of the CDR3 is 16 residues. V lost 0 bases and J lost 0, with 10 bases in between. The germline CDR1 and CDR2 sequences are SGDLS and YYNGEE. The DNA for the CDR3 is TGTGCCAGCAGCGTAGTTGCAGGGGCCTCTGGAAACACCATATATTTT. Translation gives CASSVVAGASGNTIYF.

This clone came up a few times. The V call is TRBV10-3, the J call TRBJ2-7; TRBD2 aligns across 12 bases. J gave up 2 bases and V 11 bases, and 4 bases lay outside the gene matches. Germline loops: CDR1 ENHRY, CDR2 SYGVKD. This CDR3 comprises 13 residues. The CDR3 bases are TGTGCCGTCCGACTAGCGGGGGCCTACGAGCAGTACTTC. Its translation: CAVRLAGAYEQYF.

The chain carries TRBV5-1 and TRBJ1-1, with TRBD1 matching 7 bases. Trimming removed 4 bases from V and 4 bases from J; junction bases left unmatched: 4. Germline loops: CDR1 SGHRS, CDR2 YFSETQ. The CDR3 is made up of 13 amino acids. The CDR3 DNA is TGCGCCAGCAGCGATGGACAGGCCACTGAAGCTTTCTTT. The encoded protein is CASSDGQATEAFF.

This clone was observed a handful of times. The chain joins TRBV6-2 or TRBV6-3 to TRBJ2-2; the match to TRBD1 covers 9 bases. This CDR3 comprises 15 residues. The V segment lost 6 bases and the J segment 6 bases; nucleotides outside the gene matches: 8. The germline V gene encodes CDR1 MNHEY and CDR2 SVGEGT. The CDR3 loop reads CASSLHRGQAGELFF. The CDR3, as DNA: TGTGCCAGCAGCCTCCACAGGGGGCAGGCCGGGGAGCTGTTTTTT.

The chain combines TRBV10-3 with TRBJ2-5; 7 bases are a match to TRBD1. The CDR3 totals 13 residues. The germline V gene encodes CDR1 ENHRY and CDR2 SYGVKD. The V gene end was trimmed by 5 bases and the J gene end by 2 bases; junction bases not matched to a gene: 2. This chain's CDR3 is CAISTGQQETQYF. Here the CDR3 DNA reads TGTGCCATCAGTACGGGACAGCAAGAGACCCAGTACTTC.

The chain couples TRBV4-1 to TRBJ2-1; the D is unclear. Trimming removed 0 bases at V and 3 bases at J, with 6 bases between. This CDR3 has 14 amino acids. Germline V lookup: CDR1 MGHRA, CDR2 YSYEKL. CDR3 sequence: CASSQERSYNEQFF. The CDR3 nucleotides are TGCGCCAGCAGCCAAGAAAGGAGCTACAATGAGCAGTTCTTC.

The J gene is TRBJ1-4, the V gene TRBV5-6; 10 bases are shared with TRBD1. Germline values: CDR1 SGHDT, CDR2 YYEEEE. The V gene end was trimmed by 4 bases and the J gene end by 10 bases; junction bases not matched to a gene: 7. The CDR3 runs to 14 residues. The CDR3 sequence is CASSTWDRGRKLFF. DNA for the CDR3: TGTGCCAGCAGCACTTGGGACAGGGGTCGAAAACTGTTTTTT.

The chain links TRBV6-2 or TRBV6-3 to TRBJ1-6; 9 nucleotides agree with TRBD1. Germline V gene sequence: CDR1 MNHEY, CDR2 SVGEGT. Trimming at V came to 6 bases and at J to 6 bases, leaving 9 bases not matched to a gene. The CDR3 has 16 amino acids. CDR3 nucleotides: TGTGCCAGCAGCCTATCCGGGACAGGGCTTAATTCACCCCTCCACTTT. Amino acids: CASSLSGTGLNSPLHF.

The chain carries TRBV2 and TRBJ1-4; 10 nucleotides match TRBD1. The CDR3 sequence is 16 residues long. V was pared by 8 bases and J by 1 base, with 7 bases of the junction left unmatched. CDR1 and CDR2 from the germline V gene are SNHLY and FYNNEI. The CDR3 DNA follows: TGTGCCAGCCGACAGGGGGCCTATGGAACTAATGAAAAACTGTTTTTT. Translation gives CASRQGAYGTNEKLFF.